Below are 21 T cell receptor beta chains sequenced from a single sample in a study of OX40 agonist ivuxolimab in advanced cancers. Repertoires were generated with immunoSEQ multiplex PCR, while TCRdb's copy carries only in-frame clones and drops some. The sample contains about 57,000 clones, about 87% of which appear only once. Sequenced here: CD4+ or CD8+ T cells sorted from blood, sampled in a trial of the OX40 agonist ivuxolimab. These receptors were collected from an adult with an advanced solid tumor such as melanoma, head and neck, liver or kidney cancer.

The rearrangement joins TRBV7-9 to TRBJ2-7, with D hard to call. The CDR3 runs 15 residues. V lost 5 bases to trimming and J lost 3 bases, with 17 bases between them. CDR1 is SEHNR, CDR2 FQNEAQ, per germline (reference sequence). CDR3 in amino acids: CASSPKAVVFYEQYF. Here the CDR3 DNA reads TGTGCCAGCAGCCCAAAGGCCGTTGTATTCTACGAGCAGTACTTC.

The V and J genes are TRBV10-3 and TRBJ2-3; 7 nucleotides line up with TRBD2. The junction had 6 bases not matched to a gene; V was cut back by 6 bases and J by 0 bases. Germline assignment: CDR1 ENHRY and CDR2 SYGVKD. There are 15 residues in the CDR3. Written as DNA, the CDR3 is TGTGCCATCAGGGACTGGGGGGGGAGCACAGATACGCAGTATTTT. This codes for CAIRDWGGSTDTQYF.

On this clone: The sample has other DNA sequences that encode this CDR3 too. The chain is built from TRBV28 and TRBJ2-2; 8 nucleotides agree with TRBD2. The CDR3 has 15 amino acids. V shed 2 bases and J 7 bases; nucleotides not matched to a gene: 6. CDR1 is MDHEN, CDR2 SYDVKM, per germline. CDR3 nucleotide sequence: TGTGCCAGCAGTTTAAGCGGGGGCGCGAGCGGGGAGCTGTTTTTT. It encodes CASSLSGGASGELFF.

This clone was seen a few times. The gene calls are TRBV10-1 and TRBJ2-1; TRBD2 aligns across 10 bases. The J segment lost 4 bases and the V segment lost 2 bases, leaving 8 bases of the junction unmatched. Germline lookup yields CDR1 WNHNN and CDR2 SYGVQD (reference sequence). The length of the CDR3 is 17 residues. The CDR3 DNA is TGCGCCAGCAGTGAGGGTGGGCTAGCGGGAGTGTACAATGAGCAGTTCTTC. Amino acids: CASSEGGLAGVYNEQFF.

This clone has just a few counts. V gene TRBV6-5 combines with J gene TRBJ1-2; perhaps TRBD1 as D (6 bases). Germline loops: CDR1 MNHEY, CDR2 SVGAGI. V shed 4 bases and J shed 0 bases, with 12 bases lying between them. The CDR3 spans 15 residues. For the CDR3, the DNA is TGTGCCAGCAGTTCCGGGGACACCACTAACTATGGCTACACCTTC. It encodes CASSSGDTTNYGYTF.

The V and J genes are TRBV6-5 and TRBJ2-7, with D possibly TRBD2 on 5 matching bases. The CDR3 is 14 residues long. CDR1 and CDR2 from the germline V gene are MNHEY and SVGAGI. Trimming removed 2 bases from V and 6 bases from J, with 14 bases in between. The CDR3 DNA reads TGTGCCAGCAGTTACCAACCGTCCCGGGGCGAGCAGTACTTC. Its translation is CASSYQPSRGEQYF.

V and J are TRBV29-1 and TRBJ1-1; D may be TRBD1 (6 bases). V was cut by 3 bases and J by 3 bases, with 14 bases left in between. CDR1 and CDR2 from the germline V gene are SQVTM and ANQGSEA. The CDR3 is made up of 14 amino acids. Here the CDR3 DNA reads TGCAGCGTTGAGACTGGGGGGGCGGACACTGAAGCTTTCTTT. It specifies CSVETGGADTEAFF.

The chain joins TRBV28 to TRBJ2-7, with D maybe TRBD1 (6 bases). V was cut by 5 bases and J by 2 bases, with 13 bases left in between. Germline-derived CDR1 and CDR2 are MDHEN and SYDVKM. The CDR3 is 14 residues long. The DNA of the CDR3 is TGTGCCAGCAGTCGAAATGACAGGCCCTACGAGCAGTACTTC. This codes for CASSRNDRPYEQYF.

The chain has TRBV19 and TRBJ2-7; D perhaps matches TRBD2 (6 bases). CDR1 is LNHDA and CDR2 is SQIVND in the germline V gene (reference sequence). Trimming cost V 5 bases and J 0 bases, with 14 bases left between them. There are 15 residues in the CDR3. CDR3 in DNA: TGTGCCAGTAGTGCCGGCGGGGCGGACTCCTACGAGCAGTACTTC. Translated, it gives CASSAGGADSYEQYF. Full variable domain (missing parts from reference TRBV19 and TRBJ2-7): DGGITQSPKYLFRKEGQNVTLSCEQNLNHDAMYWYRQDPGQGLRLIYYSQIVNDFQKGDIAEGYSVSREKKESFPLTVTSAQKNPTAFYLCASSAGGADSYEQYFGPGTRLTVT.

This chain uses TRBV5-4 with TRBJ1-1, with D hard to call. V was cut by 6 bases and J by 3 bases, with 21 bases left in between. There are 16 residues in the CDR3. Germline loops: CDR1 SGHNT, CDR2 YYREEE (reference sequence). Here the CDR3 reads CASTALSWQKDTEAFF. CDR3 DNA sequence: TGTGCCAGCACCGCATTAAGTTGGCAGAAGGACACTGAAGCTTTCTTT.

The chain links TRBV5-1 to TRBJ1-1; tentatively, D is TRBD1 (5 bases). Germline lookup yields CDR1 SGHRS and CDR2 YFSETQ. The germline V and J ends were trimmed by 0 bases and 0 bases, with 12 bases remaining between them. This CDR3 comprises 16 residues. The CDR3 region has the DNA TGCGCCAGCAGCTTGGACTTCAGGGCCATGAACACTGAAGCTTTCTTT. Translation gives CASSLDFRAMNTEAFF.

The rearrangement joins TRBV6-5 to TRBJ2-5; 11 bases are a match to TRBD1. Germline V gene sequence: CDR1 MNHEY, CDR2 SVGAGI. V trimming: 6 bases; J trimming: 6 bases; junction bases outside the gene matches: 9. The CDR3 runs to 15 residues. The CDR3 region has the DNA TGTGCCAGCAGACCCGGGACAGGGGGGGTAAAGACCCAGTACTTC. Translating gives CASRPGTGGVKTQYF.

The CDR3 DNA follows: TGTGCCAGTAGTATGGAGTCAGGCGAAAAACTGTTTTTT. Protein product: CASSMESGEKLFF. This chain uses TRBV19 with TRBJ1-4, with no clear D. V shed 3 bases and J shed 8 bases, with 10 bases lying between them. The CDR3 runs 13 residues. The germline CDR1 and CDR2 sequences are LNHDA and SQIVND (reference sequence).

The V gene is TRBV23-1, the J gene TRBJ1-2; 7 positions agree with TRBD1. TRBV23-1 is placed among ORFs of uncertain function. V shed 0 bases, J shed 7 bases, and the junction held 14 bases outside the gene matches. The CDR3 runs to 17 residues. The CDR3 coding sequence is TGCGCCAGCAGTCAATCGGTCAGGGGACAGACGATCCCTGGCTACACCTTC. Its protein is CASSQSVRGQTIPGYTF.

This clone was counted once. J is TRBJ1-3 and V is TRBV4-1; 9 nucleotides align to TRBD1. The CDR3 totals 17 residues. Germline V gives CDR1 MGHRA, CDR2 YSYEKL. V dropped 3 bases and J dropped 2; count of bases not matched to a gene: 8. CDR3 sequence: CASSHLIRTGAGNTIYF. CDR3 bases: TGCGCCAGCAGCCACCTCATTCGGACAGGGGCTGGAAACACCATATATTTT.

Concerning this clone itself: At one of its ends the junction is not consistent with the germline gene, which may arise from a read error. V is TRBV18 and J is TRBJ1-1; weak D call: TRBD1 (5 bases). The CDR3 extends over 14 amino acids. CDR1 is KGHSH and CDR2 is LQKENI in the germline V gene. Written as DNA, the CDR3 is TGTGCCAGCTCACCCGGGGCCGAGAACTCTGAAGCTTTCTTT. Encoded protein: CASSPGAENSEAFF.

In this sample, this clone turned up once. The CDR3 DNA reads as TGCGCCAGCAGCCAAGATCCCGCGACAGGGGGAGAGACCCAGTACTTC. It translates to CASSQDPATGGETQYF. This chain uses TRBV4-1 with TRBJ2-5; 9 nucleotides line up with TRBD1. The V gene end was trimmed by 0 bases and the J gene end by 4 bases; junction bases not matched to a gene: 6. This CDR3 contains 16 residues. CDR1 is MGHRA and CDR2 is YSYEKL in the germline V gene.

The DNA for the CDR3 is TGCGCCAGCAGCCAAGTGCTCTTGCGGGAGGGGAACAATGAGCAGTTCTTC. Amino acid sequence: CASSQVLLREGNNEQFF. This sequence joins TRBV4-3 and TRBJ2-1, with 9 nucleotides matching TRBD2. V trimming: 1 base; J trimming: 5 bases; junction bases outside the gene matches: 9. Looked up from germline, CDR1 is LGHNA and CDR2 is YSLEER. This CDR3 has 17 amino acids.

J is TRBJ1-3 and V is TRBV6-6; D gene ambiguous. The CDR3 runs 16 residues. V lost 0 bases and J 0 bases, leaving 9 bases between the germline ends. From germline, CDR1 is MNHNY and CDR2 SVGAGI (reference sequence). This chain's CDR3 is CASSYSLLGSGNTIYF. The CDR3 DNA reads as TGTGCCAGCAGTTACTCGCTTCTCGGCTCTGGAAACACCATATATTTT.

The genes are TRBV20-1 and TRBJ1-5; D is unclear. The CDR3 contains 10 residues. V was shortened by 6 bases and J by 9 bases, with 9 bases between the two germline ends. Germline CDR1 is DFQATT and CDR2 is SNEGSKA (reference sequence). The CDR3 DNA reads TGCAGTGCCCTGGGTGGGCCCCAGCATTTT. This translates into CSALGGPQHF.

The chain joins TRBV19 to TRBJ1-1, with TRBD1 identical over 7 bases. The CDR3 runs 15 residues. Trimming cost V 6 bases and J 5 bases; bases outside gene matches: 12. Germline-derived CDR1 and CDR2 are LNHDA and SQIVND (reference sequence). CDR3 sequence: CASRTRIRGRTEAFF. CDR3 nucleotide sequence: TGTGCCAGTAGAACTCGAATAAGGGGGCGGACTGAAGCTTTCTTT. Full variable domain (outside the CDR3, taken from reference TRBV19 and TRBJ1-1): DGGITQSPKYLFRKEGQNVTLSCEQNLNHDAMYWYRQDPGQGLRLIYYSQIVNDFQKGDIAEGYSVSREKKESFPLTVTSAQKNPTAFYLCASRTRIRGRTEAFFGQGTRLTVV.